Shown below are 23 T cell receptor beta chains from a single sample sequenced in a study of T-cell reconstitution after alpha-beta-depleted transplantation in children. Library preparation (for TCRbeta) was performed with unique molecular identifiers. MiXCR, applied by TCRdb to the PCR reads, yields one record per CDR3 protein. The table records around 250,000 distinct CDR3 sequences, about a quarter of them present only once. Source: PBMCs, taken before TCRalphabeta/CD19-depleted stem cell transplant. The receptors come from a girl aged 2 to 10 with Fanconi anemia, due to receive a stem cell transplant.

This clonotype was recorded many times. The chain recombines TRBV20-1 with TRBJ2-3, with 9 bases matching TRBD1. The J segment lost 6 bases and the V segment lost 1 base, leaving 8 bases of the junction unmatched. CDR3 length: 15 residues. In germline, CDR1 is DFQATT, CDR2 SNEGSKA (reference sequence). CDR3 DNA sequence: TGCAGTGCTAGAGTTAGGACAGGGGTCAGCGATACGCAGTATTTT. This encodes CSARVRTGVSDTQYF.

As for this clonotype: The CDR3 ends on some other residue instead of the conserved phenylalanine or tryptophan, so this is likely a read error. This chain connects TRBV7-9 to TRBJ2-1, with D maybe TRBD2 (6 bases). Germline values: CDR1 SEHNR, CDR2 FQNEAQ (reference sequence). The CDR3 contains 15 residues. The V and J ends lost 5 bases and 3 bases respectively, with 14 bases between them. CDR3 loop: CASSPAGRYYNEQFV. The DNA of the CDR3 is TGTGCCAGCAGCCCTGCGGGGCGGTACTACAATGAGCAGTTCGTC.

This clonotype occurred many times. V is TRBV9 and J is TRBJ2-2, with TRBD1 identical over 8 bases. The CDR3 length is 17 residues. Losses at the gene ends were 4 bases for V and 5 bases for J; bases not matched to a gene: 13. Germline values: CDR1 SGDLS, CDR2 YYNGEE. The CDR3: CASSSILGTGGTGELFF. The DNA of the CDR3 is TGTGCCAGCAGCTCCATACTCGGGACAGGTGGGACCGGGGAGCTGTTTTTT.

This clonotype has a count of ten or more. The CDR3 sequence is CASSQITVAGELFF. CDR3 DNA sequence: TGCGCCAGCAGCCAGATAACAGTCGCCGGGGAGCTGTTTTTT. The gene calls are TRBV4-1 and TRBJ2-2; D ambiguous. This CDR3 is built from 14 residues. In germline, CDR1 is MGHRA, CDR2 YSYEKL. With 3 bases removed from V and 6 bases from J, the gap between germline ends came to 11 bases.

This clonotype was picked up a small number of times. This sequence joins TRBV7-2 and TRBJ2-5, with TRBD1 matching over 12 bases. This CDR3 has 17 amino acids. Unmatched junction bases numbered 4, after V lost 2 bases and J lost 0 bases. Germline V gene lookup returns CDR1 SGHTA and CDR2 FQGNSA. The CDR3 region is CASSLYGTGGYQETQYF. For the CDR3, the DNA is TGTGCCAGCAGCTTATACGGGACAGGGGGCTACCAAGAGACCCAGTACTTC.

The J gene is TRBJ2-3, the V gene TRBV18; D gene ambiguous. The CDR3 has 17 amino acids. Trimming removed 2 bases at V and 1 base at J, with 16 bases between. Germline assignment: CDR1 KGHSH and CDR2 LQKENI. CDR3 sequence reads: CASSPSLKRLRTDTQYF. CDR3 DNA: TGTGCCAGCTCACCATCCCTCAAGCGTCTACGCACAGATACGCAGTATTTT.

This clonotype was detected a few times. The CDR3 sequence: CAISESRGTQYF. Here the CDR3 DNA reads TGTGCCATCAGTGAGTCTCGGGGTACGCAGTATTTT. J is TRBJ2-3 and V is TRBV10-3; tentatively, D is TRBD2 (5 bases). The CDR3 runs 12 residues. Trimming pared 0 bases from V and 8 bases from J, leaving 6 bases between. The germline V gene has CDR1 ENHRY and CDR2 SYGVKD.

V is TRBV7-2 and J is TRBJ2-3, with 10 nucleotides matching TRBD2. This CDR3 is 15 amino acids long. Germline V CDR1 and CDR2: SGHTA, FQGNSA. Germline trimming cut 5 bases from V and 5 bases from J; bases unmatched to any gene: 7. For the CDR3, the DNA is TGTGCCAGCAGCCGGCTAGCGGGGGCGCGAGATACGCAGTATTTT. This encodes CASSRLAGARDTQYF. Full variable domain (outside the CDR3, taken from reference TRBV7-2 and TRBJ2-3): GAGVSQSPSNKVTEKGKDVELRCDPISGHTALYWYRQSLGQGLEFLIYFQGNSAPDKSGLPSDRFSAERTGGSVSTLTIQRTQQEDSAVYLCASSRLAGARDTQYFGPGTRLTVL.

This clonotype came up many times. This sequence joins TRBV7-3 and TRBJ2-7; 10 nucleotides agree with TRBD2. The V gene's germline CDR1 is SGHTA and CDR2 FQGTGA. Trimming took 9 bases from V and 3 from J; bases not matched to a gene: 5. This CDR3 is 13 amino acids long. The CDR3 bases are TGTGCCAGTGGTAGCGGGAGGAACTACGAGCAGTACTTC. This encodes CASGSGRNYEQYF.

The chain joins TRBV28 to TRBJ2-6, with 7 bases fitting TRBD1. The CDR3 spans 18 residues. Germline trimming cut 4 bases from V and 1 base from J; bases unmatched to any gene: 10. Germline V gene lookup returns CDR1 MDHEN and CDR2 SYDVKM. For the CDR3, the DNA is TGTGCCAGCAGTTCTAGAAGACAGGGCAGGTCTGGGGCCAACGTCCTGACTTTC. It is translated as CASSSRRQGRSGANVLTF.

This clonotype came up many times. CDR3 DNA sequence: TGCAGCGTCGACTTCGCAGGACTCCACAATGAGCAGTTCTTC. Translating it yields CSVDFAGLHNEQFF. This chain connects TRBV29-1 to TRBJ2-1, with D possibly matching TRBD2 (5 bases). CDR1 and CDR2 (germline): SQVTM, ANQGSEA. This CDR3 is built from 14 residues. V was shortened by 6 bases and J by 5 bases, with 17 bases between the two germline ends.

This chain uses TRBV20-1 with TRBJ2-1; D not certain. Germline CDR1 reads DFQATT; CDR2 reads SNEGSKA (reference sequence). Trimming stripped 5 bases from V and 5 bases from J, with 4 bases between. This CDR3 contains 10 residues. CDR3 bases: TGCAGTGCTCTTCACAATGAGCAGTTCTTC. Its protein is CSALHNEQFF.

This clonotype was observed at least ten times. V usage is TRBV20-1 and J usage is TRBJ2-4, with TRBD2 identical over 12 bases. CDR1 is DFQATT and CDR2 is SNEGSKA in the germline V gene (reference sequence). The CDR3 totals 16 residues. With V trimmed by 3 bases and J by 1 base, 4 bases remained unmatched. The CDR3 region has the DNA TGCAGTGCTAGGGGACTAGCGGGCGCGGCCAAAAACATTCAGTACTTC. Its protein product is CSARGLAGAAKNIQYF.

This chain uses TRBV15 with TRBJ2-5; 11 bases are shared with TRBD2. V was clipped by 1 base and J by 5 bases; unmatched bases: 6. The germline V gene has CDR1 LNHNV and CDR2 YYDKDF (reference sequence). The CDR3 covers 16 residues. The CDR3, as DNA: TGTGCCACCAGCAGAGCGTTAGCGGGGGGGCTTGAGACCCAGTACTTC. Its translation: CATSRALAGGLETQYF. The full variable domain, completed using reference TRBV15 and TRBJ2-5, is DAMVIQNPRYQVTQFGKPVTLSCSQTLNHNVMYWYQQKSSQAPKLLFHYYDKDFNNEADTPDNFQSRRPNTSFCFLDIRSPGLGDTAMYLCATSRALAGGLETQYFGPGTRLLVL.

In this sample, this clonotype turned up a few times. V is TRBV19 and J is TRBJ2-1; 9 positions agree with TRBD2. Germline CDR1 reads LNHDA; CDR2 reads SQIVND (reference sequence). Trimming took 6 bases from V and 8 from J; bases not matched to a gene: 11. The CDR3 totals 15 residues. The CDR3 is CASRHGLARKDEQFF. The DNA for the CDR3 is TGTGCCAGTAGACACGGACTAGCGCGGAAGGATGAGCAGTTCTTC.

V and J are TRBV10-3 and TRBJ2-2; TRBD2 matches 7 bases. The CDR3 is made up of 13 amino acids. The germline V gene encodes CDR1 ENHRY and CDR2 SYGVKD. The V gene end was trimmed by 6 bases and the J gene end by 6 bases; junction bases not matched to a gene: 4. CDR3 amino acids: CAIRGGKAGELFF. The DNA for the CDR3 is TGTGCCATCAGGGGAGGGAAGGCCGGGGAGCTGTTTTTT.

This clonotype has a count of ten or more. The chain is built from TRBV9 and TRBJ2-1; perhaps TRBD2 as D (6 bases). The ends were cut back, 0 bases at V and 5 bases at J, with 12 bases in the middle. This CDR3 has 15 residues. Germline V CDR1 and CDR2: SGDLS, YYNGEE. The CDR3 DNA reads TGTGCCAGCAGCGTAGGGACTACCGGACACAATGAGCAGTTCTTC. Translating it yields CASSVGTTGHNEQFF.

This clonotype was observed a few times. The gene calls are TRBV20-1 and TRBJ2-7; possible D gene TRBD2, 5 bases. The CDR3 length is 14 residues. Between the trimmed V and J ends, which lost 0 bases and 3 bases, there was a span of 12 bases. Per germline, CDR1 DFQATT and CDR2 SNEGSKA (reference sequence). In DNA, the CDR3 is TGCAGTGCTAGAGATCTGGTACTAGTCTACGAGCAGTACTTC. Protein sequence: CSARDLVLVYEQYF.

The chain links TRBV20-1 to TRBJ1-4; D gene unclear. The CDR3 contains 11 residues. Germline-derived CDR1 and CDR2 are DFQATT and SNEGSKA (reference sequence). Trimming cost V 3 bases and J 5 bases, with 4 bases left between them. The CDR3 sequence is CSASRNEKLFF. CDR3 in DNA: TGCAGTGCTAGTAGGAATGAAAAACTGTTTTTT.

This clonotype was picked up a small number of times. V is TRBV7-3 and J is TRBJ2-1, with 7 bases fitting TRBD1. Germline-derived CDR1 and CDR2 are SGHTA and FQGTGA. After removal of 5 bases from V and 0 bases from J, the junction contained 7 bases not matched to a gene. This CDR3 has 16 residues. CDR3: CASSLNRQGSYNEQFF. CDR3 coding DNA: TGTGCCAGCAGCCTAAATAGACAGGGCTCCTACAATGAGCAGTTCTTC.

This clonotype has ten or more counts. CDR3 loop: CSARTSTDYEQYF. In nucleotides, the CDR3 is TGCAGTGCGAGGACTAGCACCGACTACGAGCAGTACTTC. The chain combines TRBV20-1 with TRBJ2-7, with TRBD2 matching over 8 bases. The CDR3 contains 13 residues. J lost 3 bases, V lost 6 bases, and 7 bases had no gene match. Germline lookup yields CDR1 DFQATT and CDR2 SNEGSKA (reference sequence).

V gene TRBV18 combines with J gene TRBJ2-7, with TRBD1 as a possible D gene (5 bases). Trimming removed 4 bases at V and 3 bases at J, with 10 bases between. This CDR3 has 13 residues. Germline V CDR1 and CDR2: KGHSH, LQKENI. CDR3 sequence reads: CASSQTRDYEQYF. The CDR3 DNA reads TGTGCCAGCTCACAAACCAGGGACTACGAGCAGTACTTC.

This clonotype was seen at least ten times. This rearrangement joins TRBV29-1 to TRBJ2-7; D remains ambiguous. The CDR3 contains 13 residues. Trimming took off 4 bases at V and 8 bases at J, with 18 bases between the two ends. The germline V gene encodes CDR1 SQVTM and CDR2 ANQGSEA. The DNA of the CDR3 is TGCAGCGTTGGCTTTATGGGCAGTTGGAAGCAGTACTTC. Translated, it gives CSVGFMGSWKQYF.